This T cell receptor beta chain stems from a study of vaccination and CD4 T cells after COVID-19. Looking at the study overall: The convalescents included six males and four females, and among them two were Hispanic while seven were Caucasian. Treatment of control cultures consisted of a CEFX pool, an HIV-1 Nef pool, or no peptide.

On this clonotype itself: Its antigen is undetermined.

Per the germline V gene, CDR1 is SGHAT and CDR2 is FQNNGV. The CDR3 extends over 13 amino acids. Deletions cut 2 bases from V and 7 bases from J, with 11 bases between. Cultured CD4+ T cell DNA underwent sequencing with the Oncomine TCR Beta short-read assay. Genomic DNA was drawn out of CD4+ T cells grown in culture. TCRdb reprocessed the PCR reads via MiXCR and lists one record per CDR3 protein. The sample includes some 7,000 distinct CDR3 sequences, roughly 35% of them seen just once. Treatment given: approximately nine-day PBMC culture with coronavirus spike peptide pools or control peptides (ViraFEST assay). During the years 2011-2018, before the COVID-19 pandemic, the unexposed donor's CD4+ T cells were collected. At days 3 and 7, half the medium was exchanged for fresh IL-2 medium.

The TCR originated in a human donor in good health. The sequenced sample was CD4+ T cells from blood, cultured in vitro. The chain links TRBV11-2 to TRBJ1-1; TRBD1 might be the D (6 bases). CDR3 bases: TGTGCCAGCAGCTTATCAGGGGAAAGTGAAGCTTTCTTT. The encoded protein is CASSLSGESEAFF.